This T cell receptor (beta chain) originates from a study of Ad26.COV2.S vaccination and SARS-CoV-2 variants (TCRdb year 2021). Broadly, across the study: Vaccine-arm donors were drawn from COV1001, a multicentre, randomized, double-blind, placebo-controlled phase I-IIa trial of Ad26.COV2.S in healthy adults. Participants in the trial were split at random into five groups of five each, receiving low-dose or high-dose Ad26.COV2.S once or twice, or else placebo on both occasions. Dosing of Ad26.COV2.S was intramuscular, at either 5x10^10 or 1x10^11 viral particles, delivered as one shot or as two shots spaced 56 days apart. Investigators did not know the trial group allocation while performing experiments and assessing outcomes. The specificity and breadth of SARS-CoV-2-reactive T cell receptors after Ad26.COV2.S vaccination were assessed by TCRbeta repertoire sequencing. The TCR-sequenced set comprised about 32 samples: approximately 19 Ad26.COV2.S vaccine recipients, 5 placebo recipients and 8 SARS-CoV-2 convalescent individuals.

Worth noting for this clone: This clone's antigen is unknown. Per-nucleotide qualities are absent, and no much larger clonotype sits a single base away.

Per the germline V gene, MNHEY is the CDR1 and SVGAGI is the CDR2. After removal of 0 bases from V and 1 base from J, the junction retains 2 bases not matched to a gene. The CDR3 runs 15 residues from the cysteine to the phenylalanine. CDR3 DNA is the only sequence kept; it has 45 bases, read in frame from the first base. Results the study describes overall, beyond this receptor: The authors noted that the TCR breadth and depth analyses may have underestimated total T cell responses. Vaccine and placebo recipients had similar non-spike TCR breadth, a finding consistent with the vaccine containing only spike. Higher spike-specific TCR breadth was observed in Ad26.COV2.S recipients than in placebo recipients (P = 0.0014). After vaccination, spike-specific CD8+ and CD4+ T cell responses were reported to show substantial breadth. The study was not powered to compare responses between vaccine doses or regimens.

The sample's treatment or condition label is to be understood as: around 19 received Ad26.COV2.S at low or high dose, single or two shots; five or six received placebo; per-sample allocation not given. For vaccine and placebo recipients, the sequenced repertoires came from samples collected on day 63 after the first injection. Cohort 1b enrolled some 25 adults aged 18-55 years at a single site in Boston, USA, between 29 July and 7 August 2020. Ad26.COV2.S was a replication-incompetent adenovirus type 26 vector expressing a prefusion-stabilized SARS-CoV-2 spike protein from the original Wuhan strain. The immunoSEQ Assay was used to sequence TCRbeta CDR3 regions. After extraction, genomic DNA underwent amplification by bias-controlled multiplex PCR, followed by high-throughput sequencing. Processing in the source paper ran as follows. To quantify the absolute abundance of every unique TCRbeta CDR3 region, sequences were collapsed and filtered. T cell fraction was estimated by normalizing TCRbeta template counts to usable DNA, with usable DNA measured through amplification of reference genes found in all nucleated cells. Repertoire TCRs were annotated as SARS-CoV-2-specific by exact matching of V gene, CDR3 amino acid sequence and J gene to a known reactive TCR set. The reference SARS-CoV-2 TCR set came from MIRA and was filtered for enrichment in COVID-19-positive ImmuneCODE repertoires, removing public or cross-reactive TCRs. Using the MIRA antigens, annotated TCRs were further analysed by specific ORF or by position within an ORF. Breadth was defined as the number of annotated unique rearrangements divided by the total number of unique productive rearrangements, and depth was defined as the summed frequency of the annotated unique rearrangements. Two-sided Wilcoxon rank-sum tests were applied when comparing TCR breadth between groups. TCRdb provides this immuneACCESS table in a form limited to in-frame rearrangements. Some clones are lacking; in checked studies, under half of them reflect an unresolved V gene, and why the rest are absent is not known. V, J and clone size derive from that table, while D and trimming were established from the DNA sequence. Here the sample has 400,000 to 500,000 clones; about 88% occur a single time. About 2.7% of the sample is held by the ten biggest clonotypes.

The chain joins TRBV6-5 to TRBJ2-5; the junction holds 7 bases that match TRBD2. The source of this sequence is a person aged 18-65 years who received the Ad26.COV2.S COVID-19 vaccine or a placebo. The sequencing here drew on peripheral blood, taken in a trial of Ad26.COV2.S vaccine versus placebo. The DNA sequence is given as TGTGCCAGCAGTTACTCGGGGGGGGGCCAAGAGACCCAGTACTTC. It is translated as CASSYSGGGQETQYF.